These 27 T cell receptor beta chains were all obtained from the same sample, sequenced in a study of CD8 T cells in ankylosing spondylitis. TCRdb re-analysed the 5' RACE reads in MiXCR, keeping a single row per CDR3 protein. Here the sample spans a few hundred thousand distinct CDR3 sequences, roughly 12% being singletons. These receptors have no known antigen. Study results and caveats: It appeared that ankylosing spondylitis blood was characterized by a TCR beta motif of roughly 8 highly homologous variants.

Sample: blood, either unsorted or a sorted T cell fraction (not recorded which). The receptors were sampled from a male donor with ankylosing spondylitis.

At least ten counts were recorded for this clonotype. The V gene is TRBV5-1, the J gene TRBJ2-1; the D gene is possibly TRBD1 (6 bases). The length of the CDR3 is 14 residues. Trimming took 4 bases from V and 2 from J, leaving 10 bases between them. Germline V gene sequence: CDR1 SGHRS, CDR2 YFSETQ. The chain's CDR3 is CASSLQGPYNEQFF. The CDR3 coding sequence is TGCGCCAGCAGCCTACAGGGTCCCTACAATGAGCAGTTCTTC.

This clonotype was recorded once. V gene TRBV5-1 combines with J gene TRBJ2-3, with D perhaps TRBD1 (5 bases). CDR1 SGHRS and CDR2 YFSETQ come from the germline V gene. The V end was cut by 2 bases, the J end by 2 bases, with 9 bases between. The CDR3 extends over 14 amino acids. The CDR3 loop is CASSFTTVTDTQYF. CDR3 nucleotides: TGCGCCAGCAGCTTCACGACAGTCACAGATACGCAGTATTTT.

The V gene is TRBV6-1, the J gene TRBJ2-7, with 12 positions matching TRBD2. Germline assignment: CDR1 MNHNS and CDR2 SASEGT. The J segment lost 1 base and the V segment lost 6 bases, leaving 16 bases of the junction unmatched. The CDR3 has 19 residues. The DNA of the CDR3 is TGTGCCAGCAGCACTAGGGCACTAGCGGGAGGACACCGATCCTACGAGCAGTACTTC. Translating it yields CASSTRALAGGHRSYEQYF.

The V and J genes are TRBV7-9 and TRBJ2-1; the D is unclear. Trimming took 4 bases from V and 7 from J, leaving 11 bases between them. Germline CDR1 and CDR2: SEHNR and FQNEAQ (reference sequence). The CDR3 is made up of 13 amino acids. CDR3 nucleotides: TGTGCCAGCAGCTCACGTCCGAGGAATGAGCAGTTCTTC. Encoded protein: CASSSRPRNEQFF.

The table lists this clonotype with many counts. V and J are TRBV9 and TRBJ1-2, with a tentative D call TRBD1 (5 bases). The CDR3 consists of 14 residues. Trimming left V 1 base short and J 8 bases short, with 15 bases between. Germline CDR1 reads SGDLS; CDR2 reads YYNGEE. The CDR3 nucleotides read TGTGCCAGCAGCGTACGGCCGAGACAGACCGGCTACACCTTC. This encodes CASSVRPRQTGYTF.

This clonotype was picked up many times. The rearrangement uses TRBV5-1 and TRBJ1-1; 10 nucleotides match TRBD1. From germline, CDR1 is SGHRS and CDR2 YFSETQ. The CDR3 runs to 16 residues. J was trimmed by 3 bases and V by 2 bases; bases with no gene match: 7. CDR3 residues: CASSLGTGESDTEAFF. The CDR3 region has the DNA TGCGCCAGCAGCTTAGGGACAGGGGAATCGGACACTGAAGCTTTCTTT.

The chain links TRBV7-6 to TRBJ2-3; a weak D match, TRBD2 (5 bases). Trimming took 5 bases from V and 2 from J, leaving 17 bases between them. Germline CDR1 reads SGHVS; CDR2 reads FNYEAQ. The length of the CDR3 is 16 residues. Here the CDR3 reads CASSPARTEDTDTQYF. The CDR3 DNA reads TGTGCCAGCAGCCCAGCTAGGACGGAGGACACAGATACGCAGTATTTT.

The chain links TRBV29-1 to TRBJ1-6, with D tentatively TRBD1 (6 bases). This CDR3 has 13 amino acids. CDR1 SQVTM and CDR2 ANQGSEA come from the germline V gene. V was trimmed by 4 bases and J by 8 bases, leaving 12 bases between them. CDR3 loop: CSVGWGQDSPLHF. The CDR3 DNA sequence: TGCAGCGTTGGGTGGGGGCAAGATTCACCCCTCCACTTT.

J is TRBJ2-6 and V is TRBV20-1; D gene unclear. CDR3 length: 12 residues. In germline, CDR1 is DFQATT, CDR2 SNEGSKA (reference sequence). Trimming left V 4 bases short and J 3 bases short, with 4 bases between. The CDR3 nucleotides are TGCAGTGCTATGGGTGGGGCCAACGTCCTGACTTTC. This translates into CSAMGGANVLTF.

This clonotype was counted many times. The chain is built from TRBV5-1 and TRBJ2-1, with TRBD1 matching 9 bases. V gave up 4 bases and J gave up 4 bases; unmatched junction bases: 9. This CDR3 spans 16 amino acids. The germline V gene encodes CDR1 SGHRS and CDR2 YFSETQ. CDR3 in amino acids: CASSKQTGGLYNEQFF. The CDR3 nucleotides are TGCGCCAGCAGCAAGCAAACAGGGGGCTTATACAATGAGCAGTTCTTC. The full variable domain, completed using reference TRBV5-1 and TRBJ2-1, is KAGVTQTPRYLIKTRGQQVTLSCSPISGHRSVSWYQQTPGQGLQFLFEYFSETQRNKGNFPGRFSGRQFSNSRSEMNVSTLELGDSALYLCASSKQTGGLYNEQFFGPGTRLTVL.

This clonotype was detected a few times. V is TRBV28 and J is TRBJ2-2; no firm D call. The CDR3 has 16 amino acids. The V end was cut by 2 bases, the J end by 0 bases, with 10 bases between. Germline V gene data show CDR1 as MDHEN and CDR2 as SYDVKM. CDR3 region: CASSLNRIANTGELFF. The CDR3 nucleotides are TGTGCCAGCAGTTTAAATCGCATCGCGAACACCGGGGAGCTGTTTTTT.

The chain has TRBV20-1 and TRBJ2-4, with D tentatively TRBD1 (6 bases). CDR1 and CDR2 (germline): DFQATT, SNEGSKA (reference sequence). The CDR3 has 15 residues. The V end lost 6 bases, the J end lost 1 base, and 16 bases lay between the germline ends. The CDR3 region is CSAKTGSGAKNIQYF. CDR3 nucleotides: TGCAGTGCCAAGACAGGATCGGGGGCCAAAAACATTCAGTACTTC.

This clonotype turned up a few times. The rearrangement links TRBV2 to TRBJ2-7; D uncertain. This CDR3 spans 16 amino acids. Trimming cost V 2 bases and J 4 bases, with 18 bases left between them. From germline, CDR1 is SNHLY and CDR2 FYNNEI. The CDR3 DNA sequence: TGTGCCAGCAGTGAATCTAGGGTGTCGGTTGGTTACGAGCAGTACTTC. Protein: CASSESRVSVGYEQYF.

The rearrangement joins TRBV24-1 to TRBJ2-1, with TRBD2 matching over 8 bases. Germline trimming cut 5 bases from V and 4 bases from J; bases unmatched to any gene: 15. The CDR3 has 18 residues. The germline V gene has CDR1 KGHDR and CDR2 SFDVKD. CDR3 residues: CATSGIRDERGGYNEQFF. CDR3 nucleotide sequence: TGTGCCACCAGTGGGATCAGGGATGAGCGCGGGGGGTACAATGAGCAGTTCTTC.

This clonotype was counted a few times. This sequence joins TRBV16 and TRBJ2-3; no definite D call. The germline V and J ends were trimmed by 0 bases and 0 bases, with 4 bases remaining between them. Germline assignment: CDR1 KGHSY and CDR2 FQNENV. This CDR3 has 14 amino acids. The CDR3: CASSQSGSTDTQYF. The CDR3 nucleotides read TGTGCCAGCAGCCAATCGGGTAGCACAGATACGCAGTATTTT.

The chain couples TRBV3-1 to TRBJ2-5; 9 bases are a match to TRBD2. The V gene's germline CDR1 is LGHDT and CDR2 YNNKEL (reference sequence). This CDR3 has 14 residues. V was pared by 4 bases and J by 4 bases, with 4 bases of the junction left unmatched. The CDR3 reads CASSRTSVRETQYF. The CDR3 DNA reads as TGTGCCAGCAGCCGGACTAGCGTCCGAGAGACCCAGTACTTC.

The J gene is TRBJ2-6, the V gene TRBV4-2; 9 positions agree with TRBD1. This CDR3 is 18 amino acids long. The germline V gene encodes CDR1 LGHNA and CDR2 YNFKEQ. The junction had 6 bases not matched to a gene; V was cut back by 0 bases and J by 3 bases. CDR3 nucleotide sequence: TGTGCCAGCAGCCAAGAACAACAGGGGGCGCTTGGGGCCAACGTCCTGACTTTC. It yields the protein CASSQEQQGALGANVLTF.

Only a few counts were recorded for this clonotype. The rearrangement links TRBV30 to TRBJ1-5, with D uncertain. Germline values: CDR1 GTSNPN, CDR2 SVGIG (reference sequence). The CDR3 has 13 amino acids. V was pared by 0 bases and J by 7 bases, with 10 bases between. The CDR3 DNA reads TGTGCCTGGAGTGTACAAGGGATCCAGCCCCAGCATTTT. Encoded protein: CAWSVQGIQPQHF. The variable domain in full, with the rest retrieved from reference TRBV30 and TRBJ1-5, is SQTIHQWPATLVQPVGSPLSLECTVEGTSNPNLYWYRQAAGRGLQLLFYSVGIGQISSEVPQNLSASRPQDRQFILSSKKLLLSDSGFYLCAWSVQGIQPQHFGDGTRLSIL.

The chain links TRBV3-1 to TRBJ2-1; 7 bases are a match to TRBD2. Trimming removed 4 bases from V and 7 bases from J; junction bases left unmatched: 10. Germline CDR1 reads LGHDT; CDR2 reads YNNKEL (reference sequence). The CDR3 is 15 residues long. The CDR3 loop reads CASSLRLAPGNEQFF. The DNA for the CDR3 is TGTGCCAGCAGCCTCCGACTAGCCCCCGGTAATGAGCAGTTCTTC.

This clonotype turned up a few times. This chain uses TRBV6-1 with TRBJ2-5; D is undetermined. Germline assignment: CDR1 MNHNS and CDR2 SASEGT. The germline V and J ends were trimmed by 3 bases and 6 bases, with 14 bases remaining between them. This CDR3 contains 14 residues. CDR3 sequence: CASSDGPGPQTQYF. CDR3 DNA: TGTGCCAGCAGTGATGGACCCGGACCCCAGACCCAGTACTTC.

DNA of the CDR3: TGTGCCATCGGGAAGAGCGGGGATCACTCCTACAATGAGCAGTTCTTC. It specifies CAIGKSGDHSYNEQFF. The rearrangement links TRBV10-3 to TRBJ2-1; 7 bases map to TRBD2. Germline V gene data show CDR1 as ENHRY and CDR2 as SYGVKD. V dropped 8 bases and J dropped 0; count of bases not matched to a gene: 10. The CDR3 loop spans 16 amino acids.

This clonotype occurred a few times. CDR3 bases: TGTGCCACCAGCAGAGGGAAAGACAGGGCTCTTAGAGAGCCCCAGCATTTT. Protein product: CATSRGKDRALREPQHF. The chain recombines TRBV15 with TRBJ1-5; the match to TRBD1 covers 7 bases. Germline V gene sequence: CDR1 LNHNV, CDR2 YYDKDF (reference sequence). Unmatched junction bases numbered 14, after V lost 1 base and J lost 8 bases. The CDR3 is 17 residues long.

This clonotype was recorded many times. The rearrangement joins TRBV20-1 to TRBJ2-7; 10 positions match TRBD2. The junction had 14 bases not matched to a gene; V was cut back by 5 bases and J by 7 bases. This CDR3 comprises 15 residues. Germline V gene sequence: CDR1 DFQATT, CDR2 SNEGSKA (reference sequence). In nucleotides, the CDR3 is TGCAGTGCTCCCCCTAGCGGGAGAATGGTGAGGGAGCAGTACTTC. This encodes CSAPPSGRMVREQYF.

This rearrangement joins TRBV11-3 to TRBJ2-3, with 8 positions matching TRBD2. Trimming at V came to 1 base and at J to 2 bases, leaving 5 bases not matched to a gene. Germline V lookup: CDR1 SGHNT, CDR2 YENEEA. CDR3 length equals 16 residues. DNA for the CDR3: TGTGCCAGCAGCTTAGGGGCAGCGGGAGTCACAGATACGCAGTATTTT. Its protein is CASSLGAAGVTDTQYF. Supplemented by reference TRBV11-3 and TRBJ2-3, the full variable domain reads EAGVVQSPRYKIIEKKQPVAFWCNPISGHNTLYWYLQNLGQGPELLIRYENEEAVDDSQLPKDRFSAERLKGVDSTLKIQPAELGDSAVYLCASSLGAAGVTDTQYFGPGTRLTVL.

The sample holds a few counts of this clonotype. The chain is built from TRBV7-9 and TRBJ2-3; 7 nucleotides match TRBD2. This CDR3 has 13 amino acids. Trimming removed 5 bases from V and 6 bases from J; junction bases left unmatched: 5. Germline CDR1 SEHNR, CDR2 FQNEAQ (reference sequence). The CDR3 DNA follows: TGTGCCAGCAGCCTGGGGACTAAGGATACGCAGTATTTT. Its translation is CASSLGTKDTQYF.

This clonotype was detected many times. The V gene is TRBV12-3 or TRBV12-4, the J gene TRBJ1-1; 9 bases agree with TRBD1. The CDR3 totals 15 residues. The V segment lost 5 bases and the J segment 4 bases; nucleotides outside the gene matches: 8. The CDR3 loop is CASSPNRGRVTEAFF. In nucleotides, the CDR3 is TGTGCCAGCAGTCCAAACAGGGGGCGAGTCACTGAAGCTTTCTTT.

V and J are TRBV7-2 and TRBJ2-1; D may be TRBD1 (5 bases). The CDR3 extends over 15 amino acids. V was trimmed by 3 bases and J by 7 bases, leaving 16 bases between them. CDR1 is SGHTA and CDR2 is FQGNSA in the germline V gene. CDR3 residues: CASSFGQVTANEQFF. As DNA, the CDR3 is TGTGCCAGCAGCTTTGGACAAGTAACCGCAAATGAGCAGTTCTTC.